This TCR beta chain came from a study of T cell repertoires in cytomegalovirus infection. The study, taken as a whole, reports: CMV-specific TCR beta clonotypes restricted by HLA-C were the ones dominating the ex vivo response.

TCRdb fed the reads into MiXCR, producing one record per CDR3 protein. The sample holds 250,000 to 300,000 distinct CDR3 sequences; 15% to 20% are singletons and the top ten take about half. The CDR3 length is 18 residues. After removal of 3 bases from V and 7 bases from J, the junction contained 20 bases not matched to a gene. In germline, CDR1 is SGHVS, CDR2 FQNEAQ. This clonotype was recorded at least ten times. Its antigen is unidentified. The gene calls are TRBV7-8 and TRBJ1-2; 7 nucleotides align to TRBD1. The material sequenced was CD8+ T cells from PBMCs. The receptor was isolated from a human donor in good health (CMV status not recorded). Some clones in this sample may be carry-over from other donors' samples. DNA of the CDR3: TGTGCCAGCAGCTTGCTCCCCCACACAGGGGTCCCTCCCTTTGGCTACACCTTC. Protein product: CASSLLPHTGVPPFGYTF.